This T cell receptor (beta chain) emerged from a study of blood T cells in healthy people across ages (dated by TCRdb to between 2015 and 2017). The study in broad terms: In model experiments, roughly one uniquely barcoded TCR beta cDNA molecule per two T cells was captured by template switching. To avoid experimental bias, donors of different ages were distributed randomly across sequencing lanes. To track age-related changes in TCR beta repertoire diversity, the study relied on deep sequencing normalized with unique cDNA molecular identifiers. The donors were split into four age groups: young (average 16 years), middle-aged (39), aged (about 62) and long-lived (roughly 86). Using the same blood draw, the study looked at two additional independent replicas of 1 million unique cDNA reads for two donors, one aged 18 to 30 and the other aged 80 or older.

V is shortened by 10 bases, J by 5 bases, and the region joining them spans 11 bases. Per the germline V gene (reference sequence), SEHNR is the CDR1 and FQNEAQ is the CDR2. The CDR3 contains 11 residues, cysteine and phenylalanine counted. The kept DNA is CDR3 alone, 33 bases in frame from the first base. Findings and caveats that apply to the study as a whole: Observed TCR beta diversity per million T cells fell roughly linearly with age, and a significant reduction was already apparent by age around 36. Bulk unsorted PBMC profiling prevented conclusive comparison of naive and antigen-experienced compartments. A strong correlation was found between observed TCR beta diversity and the percentage of naive T cells measured by flow cytometry. Donor CMV infection status was unknown, potentially confounding age-related changes in expanded clonotypes. Total diversity estimates from one million sequenced T cells were considered lower bounds and underestimates. The long-lived group showed more naive CD4+ T cells, fewer expanded clones and increased TCR diversity than the aged group, suggesting age selection.

The protocol used for the library was 5' RACE. The run used an Illumina HiSeq 2500. A second PCR of roughly 6 to 11 cycles was run with a J-beta primer mix and a sample-barcoded 5' primer. Each TCR beta cDNA molecule received a unique molecular identifier from a template-switch 5' adaptor carrying 12 random nucleotides. Each sample yielded at least 2.5 million CDR3-containing paired-end reads. All of the RNA was converted into first-strand cDNA using the Mint cDNA synthesis kit, with a TRBC-specific oligonucleotide serving as the primer. After uracil-DNA glycosylase treatment, a first 18-cycle PCR used universal primers M1SS and BC2_uni_R on all cDNA. The paper's processing steps were these. Each sample was normalized by randomly selecting 1 million high-quality reads, each carrying a distinct molecular identifier. Reads sharing molecular identifiers were discarded rather than binned into consensus sequences. MiTCR, run with a Q25 quality threshold and the strictest error-elimination algorithm, handled CDR3 identification, clonotype clustering and error correction. A nonparametric unseen species model using Euler transformation provided a lower-bound estimate of total TCR beta diversity. The public reads were quality trimmed at Q25 with fastp and then assembled into clones with MiXCR by TCRdb, keeping productive beta chains. CDR3 protein sequences are deduplicated, and each keeps its most common genes and DNA. The V and J calls were not made by the authors but by TCRdb's processing. The sample includes 450,000 to 700,000 distinct CDR3 sequences, with 27% observed a single time. The ten top clones hold less than 20% of the sample.

Donors were a few dozen systemically healthy Caucasian individuals from Russia aged roughly 6 to 95 years. About 10 milliliters of peripheral blood were drawn from each donor into EDTA-treated Vacutainer tubes. Ficoll-Paque density-gradient centrifugation was used to isolate PBMCs, with at least 7 million obtained per sample. Trizol reagent was used to extract total RNA from the PBMCs, yielding at least 5.5 micrograms per sample. Naive CD45RAhigh/CD27high T cell percentages were measured by flow cytometry on a PBMC aliquot from every donor. As regards this clonotype: Its antigen remains undetermined. No much larger clone exists at a distance of one base, and base qualities are not known.

The sample taken for sequencing was blood. The sequence derives from a woman aged 70-85 years in good health. The chain employs TRBV7-9 and TRBJ1-2; no D gene can be assigned with confidence. The CDR3 amino acid sequence is: CATHDGYGYTF. The DNA sequence is as follows: TGTGCCACCCACGATGGGTATGGCTACACCTTC.